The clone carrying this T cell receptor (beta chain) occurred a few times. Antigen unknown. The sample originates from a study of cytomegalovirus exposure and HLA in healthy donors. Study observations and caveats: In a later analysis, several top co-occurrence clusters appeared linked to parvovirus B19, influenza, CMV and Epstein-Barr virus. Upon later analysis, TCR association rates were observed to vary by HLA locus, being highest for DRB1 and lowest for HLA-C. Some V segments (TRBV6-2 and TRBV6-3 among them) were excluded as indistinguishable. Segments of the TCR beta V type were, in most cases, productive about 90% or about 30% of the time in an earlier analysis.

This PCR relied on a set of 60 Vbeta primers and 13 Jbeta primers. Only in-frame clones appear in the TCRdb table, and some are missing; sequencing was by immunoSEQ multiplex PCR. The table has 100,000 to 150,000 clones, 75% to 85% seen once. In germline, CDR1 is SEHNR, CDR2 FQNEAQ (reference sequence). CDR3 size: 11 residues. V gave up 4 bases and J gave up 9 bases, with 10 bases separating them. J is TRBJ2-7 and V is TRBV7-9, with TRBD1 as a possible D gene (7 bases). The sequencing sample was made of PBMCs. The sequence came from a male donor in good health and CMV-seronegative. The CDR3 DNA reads TGTGCCAGCAGCTCGCAGGGGGGGCAGTACTTC. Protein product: CASSSQGGQYF.